This T cell receptor beta chain appears in the sequencing data of a study of OX40 agonist ivuxolimab in advanced cancers. Background on the whole study: Ivuxolimab, which targeted the costimulatory receptor OX40 (CD134), was an agonistic, fully human IgG2 monoclonal antibody. Intravenous ivuxolimab was administered to patients every 2 weeks at six dose levels: 0.01, 0.1, 0.3, 1.5, 3 and 10 mg/kg. Of the approximately 53 patients in dose escalation, about 20 had hepatocellular carcinoma, some 15 had melanoma, 9 had renal cell carcinoma and 9 had head and neck cancer. In the dose-escalation cohort, 70% to 90% of patients were male, and the mean age was 60 years with a range of about 20 to 79. Prior anti-PD-1, anti-PD-L1 or anti-CTLA-4 therapy was permitted, and approximately 39% of dose-escalation patients had received checkpoint inhibitors. Partial responses were achieved by three dose-escalation patients, of whom one had hepatocellular carcinoma and two had cutaneous melanoma. The point of sequencing TCRbeta in the periphery was to test whether ivuxolimab changed TCR sequence diversity and drove clonal T-cell expansion. The paper reports the monotherapy dose-escalation portion (N = 52 patients) of the phase I ivuxolimab trial. General study outcomes and caveats: In the 0.1-3.0 mg/kg groups, partial responders had among the lowest normalized peripheral clonal expansion, particularly in CD8+ T cells. Antigen specificity was not determined for the clonally expanded peripheral T cells. After ivuxolimab, expanded clones were on average more numerous among CD8+ T cells than among CD4+ T cells. Low levels of normalized T-cell clonal expansion were also shown by some nonresponding patients. Clonal expansion of both CD4+ and CD8+ blood T cells was observed from baseline to week 6 at doses 0.1 to 3.0 mg/kg.

The trial excluded patients who had a history of autoimmune disease or were on systemic immunosuppression. In every dose cohort, peripheral blood was drawn for TCR sequencing at baseline, cycle 4 day 1, and cycle 7 day 1. Samples came from an open-label, multicenter, first-in-human phase I dose-escalation trial of ivuxolimab. Adults with locally advanced or metastatic melanoma, renal cell carcinoma, hepatocellular carcinoma or head and neck squamous cell carcinoma were enrolled in the trial. Before TCR sequencing, CD4+ T cells and CD8+ T cells were sorted from peripheral blood as separate populations. Genomic DNA was isolated from the sorted cells so that the TCRbeta CDR3 region could be sequenced. The immunoSEQ Assay was used for sequencing of TCRbeta CDR3 regions. Held by TCRdb, this immuneACCESS table contains in-frame sequences only and omits some clones. Under half of the omission traces to an unresolved V gene where checked; the cause of the rest is unknown. Recorded for this sample are 91,000 or so clones; over 75% of them occurred a single time. The ten largest clones take up 1.5% to 2.5% of the sample.

This clone was detected a few times. There is no known antigen for this receptor. Base-call qualities are not available, and no considerably larger clone is one nucleotide away. The sequenced sample was CD4+ or CD8+ T cells sorted from blood, obtained in a trial of the OX40 agonist ivuxolimab. The TCR originated in an adult with an advanced solid tumor such as melanoma, head and neck, liver or kidney cancer.

The DNA sequence is TGTGCCATCAGTCAGGGACTTGCGAACACCGGGGAGCTGTTTTTT. Protein translation: CAISQGLANTGELFF. The chain is made from TRBV10-3 and TRBJ2-2; TRBD2 might be the D gene, on 6 matching bases. The CDR3, cysteine through phenylalanine, is 15 amino acids long. The entry retains the CDR3 DNA only, 45 bases that are in frame from base 1. The germline V gene specifies ENHRY as CDR1 and SYGVKD as CDR2. The germline ends are 10 bases apart after V is trimmed by 5 bases and J by 0 bases.